This TCR beta chain was recorded in a study of T-cell memory formation after mild COVID-19. Study details: The TCR clusters were mostly specific to one donor.

The study's findings and limits: CD4/CD8 balance held among clones contracting day 15 to 85, and later expanders leaned CD4+.

One entry per CDR3 protein, called by TCRdb with MiXCR from the 5' RACE reads. Of around 530,000 distinct CDR3 sequences listed, about a fifth were seen once; the top ten hold around 9.2%. There are 17 residues in the CDR3. Losses at the gene ends were 3 bases for V and 0 bases for J; bases not matched to a gene: 9. Looked up from germline, CDR1 is LNHDA and CDR2 is SQIVND (reference sequence). A word on this clonotype: The antigen is undetermined.

Sequencing was performed on PBMCs or a T cell subset sorted from them (not recorded which). The V and J genes are TRBV19 and TRBJ1-2; 8 nucleotides agree with TRBD1. This sequence originates from an adult woman who had mild COVID-19 (a few samples of this study predate the infection). Cell type and time point are not known. The CDR3 DNA sequence: TGTGCCAGTAGTATTGGGGCCGGACAGGGACCTAACTATGGCTACACCTTC. Translating gives CASSIGAGQGPNYGYTF.